A single sample gave rise to the 30 T cell receptor beta chains below, sequenced in a study of T cell repertoires in cytomegalovirus infection. TCRdb re-called the reads through MiXCR, storing one row per CDR3 protein. The sample holds nearly 550,000 distinct CDR3 sequences, 16% seen once. Sequenced: CD8+ T cells from PBMCs. These receptors came from a human donor in good health (CMV status not recorded). Some clones in this sample may be carry-over from other donors' samples.

The CDR3 DNA sequence: TGTGCCAGCAGTCCCCGGGGGGGAGAGTGGGACACTGAAGCTTTCTTT. Amino acids: CASSPRGGEWDTEAFF. The chain couples TRBV12-3 or TRBV12-4 to TRBJ1-1; weak D call: TRBD1 (5 bases). V lost 5 bases and J 3 bases, leaving 19 bases between the germline ends. CDR3 size: 16 residues.

This clonotype was picked up a small number of times. The V gene is TRBV6-5, the J gene TRBJ2-5; 8 bases line up with TRBD2. V lost 0 bases and J lost 5; bases outside the gene matches: 2. Germline V gene sequence: CDR1 MNHEY, CDR2 SVGAGI. The CDR3 has 14 amino acids. For the CDR3, the DNA is TGTGCCAGCAGTTACTCGACTAGCGCGGAGACCCAGTACTTC. It translates to CASSYSTSAETQYF.

In this sample, this clonotype turned up many times. V gene TRBV7-9 combines with J gene TRBJ1-5, with D possibly being TRBD1 (6 bases). The germline V gene has CDR1 SEHNR and CDR2 FQNEAQ (reference sequence). The CDR3 is 16 amino acids. Trimming shortened V by 4 bases and J by 3 bases, and 16 bases separated the two germline ends. CDR3 loop: CASSSPQGAPNQPQHF. CDR3 nucleotides: TGTGCCAGCAGCTCGCCACAGGGTGCGCCCAATCAGCCCCAGCATTTT. Combining the CDR3 with reference TRBV7-9 and TRBJ1-5 gives the whole variable domain DTGVSQNPRHKITKRGQNVTFRCDPISEHNRLYWYRQTLGQGPEFLTYFQNEAQLEKSRLLSDRFSAERPKGSFSTLEIQRTEQGDSAMYLCASSSPQGAPNQPQHFGDGTRLSIL.

This clonotype was detected many times. The J gene is TRBJ2-3, the V gene TRBV5-4, with 9 bases aligning to TRBD2. There are 15 residues in the CDR3. Germline-derived CDR1 and CDR2 are SGHNT and YYREEE (reference sequence). The ends lost 1 base at V and 4 bases at J; junction bases unmatched: 4. The CDR3 DNA is TGTGCCAGCAGCTTGTGGGGACTAGCAGCAGATACGCAGTATTTT. The encoded protein is CASSLWGLAADTQYF.

This clonotype was counted at least ten times. V is TRBV28 and J is TRBJ2-3; D might be TRBD1 or TRBD2, each matching 5 bases. This CDR3 contains 16 residues. Trimming shortened V by 5 bases and J by 3 bases, and 18 bases separated the two germline ends. Per the germline V gene, CDR1 is MDHEN and CDR2 is SYDVKM. CDR3 sequence (DNA): TGTGCCAGCAGTCTCTCCGGGACCGCCTGGACAGATACGCAGTATTTT. The encoded protein is CASSLSGTAWTDTQYF. Looking up the rest from reference TRBV28 and TRBJ2-3 gives the full variable domain: DVKVTQSSRYLVKRTGEKVFLECVQDMDHENMFWYRQDPGLGLRLIYFSYDVKMKEKGDIPEGYSVSREKKERFSLILESASTNQTSMYLCASSLSGTAWTDTQYFGPGTRLTVL.

The sample holds a few counts of this clonotype. The chain uses TRBV4-1 and TRBJ2-3; 12 bases are shared with TRBD2. Per germline, CDR1 MGHRA and CDR2 YSYEKL. V lost 4 bases and J lost 2; bases outside the gene matches: 13. This CDR3 is 19 amino acids long. The CDR3 DNA reads TGCGCCAGCAGCCTTAATATCTTGACTAGCGGGGGATTCACAGATACGCAGTATTTT. Translated: CASSLNILTSGGFTDTQYF.

The chain combines TRBV6-5 with TRBJ2-5; TRBD2 matches 9 bases. Germline assignment: CDR1 MNHEY and CDR2 SVGAGI. Trimming at V came to 9 bases and at J to 5 bases, leaving 19 bases not matched to a gene. This CDR3 is 17 amino acids long. Written as DNA, the CDR3 is TGTGCCAGTACTACATCGTCGGCTAGCGGGGCCTGGGAGACCCAGTACTTC. Translation: CASTTSSASGAWETQYF.

This clonotype occurred a few times. This chain connects TRBV6-1 to TRBJ2-7, with D tentatively TRBD2 (6 bases). CDR1 MNHNS and CDR2 SASEGT come from the germline V gene. Trimming shortened V by 3 bases and J by 2 bases, and 14 bases separated the two germline ends. The CDR3 sequence is 15 residues long. CDR3 DNA sequence: TGTGCCAGCAGTGAGAGACTAGTCTCTACCTACGAGCAGTACTTC. This codes for CASSERLVSTYEQYF.

This clonotype has only a few counts. The rearrangement links TRBV7-9 to TRBJ1-6, with 9 bases that match TRBD1. This CDR3 has 14 residues. The V and J ends lost 4 bases and 10 bases, in that order; junction bases with no gene match: 5. CDR1 SEHNR and CDR2 FQNEAQ come from the germline V gene (reference sequence). This CDR3 reads CASSSGTGRSPLHF. CDR3 nucleotide sequence: TGTGCCAGCAGCTCAGGGACAGGGCGATCACCCCTCCACTTT. Based on the CDR3 plus reference TRBV7-9 and TRBJ1-6, the full variable domain is DTGVSQNPRHKITKRGQNVTFRCDPISEHNRLYWYRQTLGQGPEFLTYFQNEAQLEKSRLLSDRFSAERPKGSFSTLEIQRTEQGDSAMYLCASSSGTGRSPLHFGNGTRLTVT.

As for this clonotype: This likely comes from a read error, as the CDR3 has no conserved phenylalanine or tryptophan at its end. Because the CDR3's place on the DNA is in doubt, the DNA is left out and the CDR3 is given as listed by TCRdb. This chain uses TRBV27 with TRBJ2-1; TRBD1 is the table's D call, not checked against the DNA. Per the germline V gene, CDR1 is MNHEY and CDR2 is SMNVEV (reference sequence). The CDR3 is made up of 14 amino acids, end residues included. CDR3 sequence: CASSAGTDYNEQCL.

This clonotype came up once. The V and J genes are TRBV4-2 and TRBJ2-7, with 7 nucleotides matching TRBD2. CDR1 LGHNA and CDR2 YNFKEQ come from the germline V gene. This CDR3 has 16 amino acids. The V segment lost 1 base and the J segment 0 bases; nucleotides outside the gene matches: 6. In DNA, the CDR3 is TGTGCCAGCAGCCAAGGGGGGGGTTTTATCTCCTACGAGCAGTACTTC. Residues: CASSQGGGFISYEQYF.

Many counts were recorded for this clonotype. CDR3 nucleotides: TGTGCCAGCAGCTTGGGGGCTGCTGAAGCTTTCTTT. The encoded protein is CASSLGAAEAFF. V and J are TRBV7-9 and TRBJ1-1, with TRBD1 as a possible D gene (6 bases). This CDR3 spans 12 amino acids. Germline values: CDR1 SEHNR, CDR2 FQNEAQ (reference sequence). The V and J ends lost 3 bases and 6 bases respectively, with 8 bases between them.

This clonotype was counted between two and nine times. The V and J genes are TRBV6-5 and TRBJ2-1; 7 nucleotides line up with TRBD1. Germline CDR1 is MNHEY and CDR2 is SVGAGI. The CDR3 is made up of 15 amino acids. The V and J ends lost 1 base and 5 bases, in that order; junction bases with no gene match: 5. CDR3 protein: CASSYYRGKDNEQFF. The CDR3 bases are TGTGCCAGCAGTTACTACAGGGGAAAAGACAATGAGCAGTTCTTC.

This clonotype has more than one count but fewer than ten. The chain recombines TRBV2 with TRBJ2-7, with 7 bases aligning to TRBD1. Losses at the gene ends were 0 bases for V and 5 bases for J; bases not matched to a gene: 1. CDR1 is SNHLY and CDR2 is FYNNEI in the germline V gene. This CDR3 is 13 amino acids long. The CDR3 loop reads CASSEAQGDEQYF. In nucleotides, the CDR3 is TGTGCCAGCAGTGAAGCGCAGGGGGACGAGCAGTACTTC.

The sample holds a few counts of this clonotype. The chain couples TRBV29-1 to TRBJ2-1; D call uncertain. Germline loops: CDR1 SQVTM, CDR2 ANQGSEA. CDR3 length equals 14 residues. Trimming took off 3 bases at V and 0 bases at J, with 9 bases between the two ends. DNA for the CDR3: TGCAGCGTTGATAACACCCTCTCCTACAATGAGCAGTTCTTC. This sequence encodes CSVDNTLSYNEQFF.

Written as DNA, the CDR3 is TGTGCCATCAGTGACGGCCTTGGGCAGTACTTC. The encoded protein is CAISDGLGQYF. This chain uses TRBV10-3 with TRBJ2-7; D is unresolved. V was trimmed by 3 bases and J by 9 bases, leaving 9 bases between them. Germline assignment: CDR1 ENHRY and CDR2 SYGVKD. This CDR3 region has 11 residues.

The chain is built from TRBV3-1 and TRBJ2-7; tentatively, D is TRBD1 (5 bases). V was cut by 4 bases and J by 0 bases, with 13 bases left in between. Germline V gene lookup returns CDR1 LGHDT and CDR2 YNNKEL (reference sequence). CDR3 length: 15 amino acids. The CDR3 loop reads CASSLTGSSSYEQYF. The CDR3, as DNA: TGTGCCAGCAGCCTTACAGGTTCTTCCTCCTACGAGCAGTACTTC.

This clonotype was seen many times. The CDR3 DNA reads as TGTGCCAGCAGCAGACAAGCCCAAGAGACCCAGTACTTC. Translated: CASSRQAQETQYF. The chain couples TRBV7-7 to TRBJ2-5; D unclear. V was cut by 5 bases and J by 1 base, with 8 bases left in between. Looked up from germline, CDR1 is SSHAT and CDR2 is FNYEAQ (reference sequence). CDR3 length: 13 residues.

There are many counts of this clonotype. The chain recombines TRBV4-2 with TRBJ1-1; D is unresolved. The CDR3 contains 13 residues. CDR1 and CDR2 (germline): LGHNA, YNFKEQ. Trimming shortened V by 6 bases and J by 1 base, and 9 bases separated the two germline ends. CDR3 loop: CASSGTENTEAFF. The DNA for the CDR3 is TGTGCCAGCAGTGGTACGGAGAACACTGAAGCTTTCTTT.

The V and J genes are TRBV15 and TRBJ2-5, with D hard to call. V lost 0 bases and J lost 5, with 13 bases in between. The CDR3 covers 15 residues. Germline CDR1 LNHNV, CDR2 YYDKDF (reference sequence). The CDR3 nucleotides read TGTGCCACCAGCAGAGATGATCCAGACTCGGAGACCCAGTACTTC. Its translation is CATSRDDPDSETQYF.

This rearrangement joins TRBV20-1 to TRBJ2-5, with D perhaps matching TRBD2 (5 bases). V was trimmed by 1 base and J by 4 bases, leaving 13 bases between them. Germline CDR1 is DFQATT and CDR2 is SNEGSKA (reference sequence). The CDR3 is made up of 14 amino acids. This CDR3 is CSARVLGLLETQYF. In DNA form, the CDR3 reads TGCAGTGCTAGAGTACTAGGATTGTTAGAGACCCAGTACTTC.

The table lists this clonotype with many counts. V gene TRBV6-1 combines with J gene TRBJ2-3; TRBD2 agrees at 9 bases. The V gene's germline CDR1 is MNHNS and CDR2 SASEGT. The CDR3 has 18 amino acids. Trimming took 3 bases from V and 2 from J; bases not matched to a gene: 12. Here the CDR3 DNA reads TGTGCCAGCAGTGAGTTATCCCGGACTAGCGATAACACAGATACGCAGTATTTT. This codes for CASSELSRTSDNTDTQYF.

The V and J genes are TRBV10-3 and TRBJ1-3; tentative D call: TRBD1 (6 bases). This CDR3 contains 13 residues. V lost 4 bases and J lost 4, with 8 bases in between. Per germline, CDR1 ENHRY and CDR2 SYGVKD. The CDR3 loop is CAISVGTGNTIYF. The CDR3, as DNA: TGTGCCATCAGTGTGGGGACAGGAAACACCATATATTTT.

This clonotype was counted many times. The chain links TRBV7-3 to TRBJ2-1, with TRBD2 identical over 11 bases. The CDR3 is 16 amino acids. With V trimmed by 5 bases and J by 2 bases, 5 bases remained unmatched. The germline V gene has CDR1 SGHTA and CDR2 FQGTGA. The CDR3 protein is CASSPEGLAAYNEQFF. CDR3 bases: TGTGCCAGCAGCCCCGAGGGACTAGCGGCCTACAATGAGCAGTTCTTC.

V and J are TRBV4-1 and TRBJ1-1; D remains unclear. V was cut by 2 bases and J by 3 bases, with 10 bases left in between. Looked up from germline, CDR1 is MGHRA and CDR2 is YSYEKL. This CDR3 region has 14 residues. In DNA form, the CDR3 reads TGCGCCAGCAGCCAAACCGGGAGTGACACTGAAGCTTTCTTT. Translation gives CASSQTGSDTEAFF.

This clonotype was seen repeatedly, ten times or more. The V and J genes are TRBV6-1 and TRBJ2-1; 7 bases are shared with TRBD2. The germline CDR1 and CDR2 sequences are MNHNS and SASEGT. V gave up 8 bases and J gave up 7 bases; unmatched junction bases: 8. The CDR3 spans 13 residues. CDR3 sequence: CASGGRSKNEQFF. The DNA for the CDR3 is TGTGCCAGCGGCGGGAGAAGTAAAAATGAGCAGTTCTTC.

Here the CDR3 reads CASSPSGAAGGPEAFF. In DNA, the CDR3 is TGTGCCAGCTCACCAAGCGGGGCAGCCGGAGGTCCTGAAGCTTTCTTT. V is TRBV18 and J is TRBJ1-1, with D perhaps TRBD1 (5 bases). The germline V gene encodes CDR1 KGHSH and CDR2 LQKENI. The V end was cut by 2 bases, the J end by 6 bases, with 19 bases between. The CDR3 is 16 amino acids.

This rearrangement joins TRBV5-1 to TRBJ2-1; D is ambiguous. Between the trimmed V and J ends, which lost 4 bases and 1 base, there was a span of 15 bases. Per germline, CDR1 SGHRS and CDR2 YFSETQ. There are 16 residues in the CDR3. CDR3: CASSPKEAPSYNEQFF. In nucleotides, the CDR3 is TGCGCCAGCAGCCCGAAAGAGGCCCCTTCCTACAATGAGCAGTTCTTC.

This clonotype occurred a few times. The rearrangement joins TRBV7-9 to TRBJ2-2; D gene uncertain. Per germline, CDR1 SEHNR and CDR2 FQNEAQ (reference sequence). The CDR3 consists of 15 residues. V lost 3 bases, J lost 4 bases, and 12 bases lay in between. CDR3 loop: CASSFPLDLTGELFF. CDR3 sequence (DNA): TGTGCCAGCAGCTTCCCCTTAGACCTCACCGGGGAGCTGTTTTTT.

This clonotype was detected ten times or more. This sequence joins TRBV7-2 and TRBJ2-7, with D perhaps being TRBD1 or TRBD2 (5 bases each). From germline, CDR1 is SGHTA and CDR2 FQGNSA. V lost 6 bases to trimming and J lost 6 bases, with 15 bases between them. CDR3 size: 13 residues. Here the CDR3 reads CASRGDRRSEQYF. In DNA, the CDR3 is TGTGCCAGCAGGGGGGACCGAAGGAGCGAGCAGTACTTC.